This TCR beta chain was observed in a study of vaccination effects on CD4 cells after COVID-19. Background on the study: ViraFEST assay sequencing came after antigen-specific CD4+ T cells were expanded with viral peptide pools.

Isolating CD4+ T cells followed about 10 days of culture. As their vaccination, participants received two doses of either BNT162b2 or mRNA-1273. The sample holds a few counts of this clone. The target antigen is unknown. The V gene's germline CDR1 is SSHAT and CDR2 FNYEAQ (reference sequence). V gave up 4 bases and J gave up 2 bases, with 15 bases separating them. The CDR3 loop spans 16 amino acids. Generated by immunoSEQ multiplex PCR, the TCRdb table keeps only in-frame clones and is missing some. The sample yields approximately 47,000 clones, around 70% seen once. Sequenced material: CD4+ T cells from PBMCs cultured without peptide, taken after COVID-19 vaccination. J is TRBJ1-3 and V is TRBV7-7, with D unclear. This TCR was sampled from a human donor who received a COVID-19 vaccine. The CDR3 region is CASSSSPGFTGNTIYF. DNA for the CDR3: TGTGCCAGCAGCTCCTCCCCGGGATTTACTGGAAACACCATATATTTT.